Listed here are 10 T cell receptor beta chains from one sample, sequenced in a study of T cell responses to AZD1222 COVID-19 vaccine (dated by TCRdb to 2020 to 2023). The sample's time point label, decoded: baseline before first vaccination. Preparation of the library involved the immunoSEQ multiplex PCR assay. What TCRdb holds here is the immuneACCESS table cut down to in-frame rearrangements. Part of the clones is not present; checked against another copy, under half of the missing clones reflect an unresolved V gene, and the others are unexplained. The sample profile shows 180,000 or so clones; around nine tenths of them were found once. Less than 3% of the sample is held by the ten biggest clonotypes. The specimen was peripheral blood, collected on day 0 of AZD1222 vaccination. The receptors derive from an adult in good health.

This chain joins TRBV19 and TRBJ1-1; possible D gene TRBD1, 5 bases. This CDR3 spans 11 amino acids. Germline CDR1 is LNHDA and CDR2 is SQIVND (reference sequence). V shed 7 bases and J shed 5 bases, with 8 bases lying between them. This chain's CDR3 is CASTEGTEAFF. In nucleotides, the CDR3 is TGTGCCAGTACTGAGGGGACTGAAGCTTTCTTT.

As DNA, the CDR3 is TGTGCCAGCAGCCGACGGACTAATCTAGCGGAGACCCAGTACTTC. It encodes CASSRRTNLAETQYF. The gene calls are TRBV7-8 and TRBJ2-5; perhaps TRBD2 as D (6 bases). This CDR3 region has 15 residues. Germline CDR1 is SGHVS and CDR2 is FQNEAQ. V lost 5 bases and J lost 5, with 18 bases in between.

This sequence joins TRBV5-1 and TRBJ1-3; D possibly corresponds to TRBD1 (6 bases). Germline values: CDR1 SGHRS, CDR2 YFSETQ. V lost 4 bases, J lost 0 bases, and 14 bases lay in between. The CDR3 runs to 16 residues. Written as DNA, the CDR3 is TGCGCCAGCAGCCCCCAGACAGGTCGCTCTGGAAACACCATATATTTT. Protein: CASSPQTGRSGNTIYF.

The chain uses TRBV27 and TRBJ2-7; 7 nucleotides agree with TRBD1. CDR1 MNHEY and CDR2 SMNVEV come from the germline V gene (reference sequence). With V trimmed by 5 bases and J by 2 bases, 3 bases remained unmatched. The CDR3 covers 13 residues. CDR3 protein: CASSGDSTYEQYF. CDR3 sequence (DNA): TGTGCCAGCAGTGGGGACAGTACCTACGAGCAGTACTTC.

The CDR3 DNA reads TGTGCCAGCAGGCTGGGACGGTTGAACACTGAAGCTTTCTTT. Its translation is CASRLGRLNTEAFF. This chain joins TRBV6-5 and TRBJ1-1, with D possibly TRBD1 on 5 matching bases. The V end was cut by 6 bases, the J end by 0 bases, with 11 bases between. Germline loops: CDR1 MNHEY, CDR2 SVGAGI. The CDR3 contains 14 residues.

The rearrangement joins TRBV5-4 to TRBJ2-7; 14 positions agree with TRBD2. V was clipped by 5 bases and J by 0 bases; unmatched bases: 10. This CDR3 spans 18 amino acids. Germline V lookup: CDR1 SGHNT, CDR2 YYREEE (reference sequence). CDR3 DNA sequence: TGTGCCAGCAGGAAGGGACTAGCGGGAGCCACAAGCTCCTACGAGCAGTACTTC. Its protein is CASRKGLAGATSSYEQYF. The full variable domain, completed using reference TRBV5-4 and TRBJ2-7, is ETGVTQSPTHLIKTRGQQVTLRCSSQSGHNTVSWYQQALGQGPQFIFQYYREEENGRGNFPPRFSGLQFPNYSSELNVNALELDDSALYLCASRKGLAGATSSYEQYFGPGTRLTVT.

This clone occurred once. The J gene is TRBJ2-3, the V gene TRBV24-1; tentatively, D is TRBD2 (5 bases). The CDR3 extends over 15 amino acids. CDR1 and CDR2 (germline): KGHDR, SFDVKD. The V gene lost 2 bases and the J gene lost 1 base, with 9 bases spanning the gap. CDR3 protein: CATSDSGRGTDTQYF. The CDR3 DNA reads TGTGCCACCAGTGATTCGGGGAGAGGCACAGATACGCAGTATTTT.

V gene TRBV2 combines with J gene TRBJ1-5; D might be TRBD1 (6 bases). Germline loops: CDR1 SNHLY, CDR2 FYNNEI. The CDR3 consists of 14 residues. The V gene lost 4 bases and the J gene lost 2 bases, with 9 bases spanning the gap. The CDR3 DNA reads TGTGCCAGCAGTGCACAGGGAGGCAATCAGCCCCAGCATTTT. It is translated as CASSAQGGNQPQHF.

The chain is built from TRBV6-5 and TRBJ1-5; no definite D call. V lost 2 bases and J 3 bases, leaving 5 bases between the germline ends. This CDR3 has 13 residues. CDR1 is MNHEY and CDR2 is SVGAGI in the germline V gene. The chain's CDR3 is CASSYVANQPQHF. The CDR3 DNA sequence: TGTGCCAGCAGTTACGTGGCCAATCAGCCCCAGCATTTT.

The chain uses TRBV19 and TRBJ1-5; 11 bases align to TRBD1. V shed 1 base, J shed 6 bases, and the junction held 5 bases outside the gene matches. Germline V gives CDR1 LNHDA, CDR2 SQIVND (reference sequence). The CDR3 runs 16 residues. This CDR3 is CASSIGGTGGFQPQHF. The CDR3 coding sequence is TGTGCCAGTAGTATAGGTGGGACAGGGGGATTTCAGCCCCAGCATTTT.